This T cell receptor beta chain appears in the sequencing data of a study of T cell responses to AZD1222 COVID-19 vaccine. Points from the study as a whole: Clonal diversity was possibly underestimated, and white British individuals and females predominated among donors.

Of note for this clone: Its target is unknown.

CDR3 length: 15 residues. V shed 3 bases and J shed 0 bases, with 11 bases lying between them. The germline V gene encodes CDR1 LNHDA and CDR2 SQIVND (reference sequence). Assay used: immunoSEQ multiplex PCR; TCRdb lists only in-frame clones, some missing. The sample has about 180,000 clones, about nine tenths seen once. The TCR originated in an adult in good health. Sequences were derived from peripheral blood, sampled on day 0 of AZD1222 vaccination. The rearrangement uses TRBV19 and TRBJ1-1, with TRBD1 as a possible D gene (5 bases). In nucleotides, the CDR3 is TGTGCCAGTAGTATCGACGGGGGGATGAACACTGAAGCTTTCTTT. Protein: CASSIDGGMNTEAFF.